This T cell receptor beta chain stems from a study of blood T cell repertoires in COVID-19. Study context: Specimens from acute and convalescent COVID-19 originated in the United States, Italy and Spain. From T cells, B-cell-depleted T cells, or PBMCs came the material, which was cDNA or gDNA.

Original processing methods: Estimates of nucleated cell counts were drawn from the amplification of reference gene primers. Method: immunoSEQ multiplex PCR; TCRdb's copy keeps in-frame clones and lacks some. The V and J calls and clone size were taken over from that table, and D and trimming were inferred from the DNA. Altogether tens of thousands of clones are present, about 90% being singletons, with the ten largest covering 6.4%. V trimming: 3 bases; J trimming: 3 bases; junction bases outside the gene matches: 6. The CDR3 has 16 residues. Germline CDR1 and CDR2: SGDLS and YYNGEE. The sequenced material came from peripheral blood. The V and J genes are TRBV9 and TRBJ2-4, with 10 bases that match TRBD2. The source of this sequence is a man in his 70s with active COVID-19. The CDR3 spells CASSDGLAEHKNIQYF. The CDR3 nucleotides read TGTGCCAGCAGCGACGGACTAGCGGAACACAAAAACATTCAGTACTTC.